Below are 4 T cell receptor beta chains sequenced from a single sample in a study of T cells after yellow fever vaccination. TCRdb reprocessed the 5' RACE reads via MiXCR and lists one record per CDR3 protein. The repertoire holds about 340,000 distinct CDR3 sequences, with more than 8.5% as singletons. The source was PBMCs, collected on the day of the first yellow fever vaccination. Source of these receptors: a man between 18 and 35 years old who received the YFV17D yellow fever vaccine.

The chain joins TRBV5-4 to TRBJ2-7, with TRBD2 matching over 8 bases. After removal of 1 base from V and 3 bases from J, the junction contained 3 bases not matched to a gene. Germline-derived CDR1 and CDR2 are SGHNT and YYREEE (reference sequence). This CDR3 region has 14 residues. CDR3 loop: CASSLSGGRYEQYF. Here the CDR3 DNA reads TGTGCCAGCAGCTTGAGCGGGGGCCGCTACGAGCAGTACTTC.

This clonotype was observed at least ten times. The gene calls are TRBV7-2 and TRBJ2-7, with 9 bases matching TRBD1. CDR1 is SGHTA and CDR2 is FQGNSA in the germline V gene. The CDR3 length is 14 residues. V gave up 6 bases and J gave up 2 bases; unmatched junction bases: 5. CDR3 bases: TGTGCCAGCAGGGGGACAGGGAACACCTACGAGCAGTACTTC. Residues: CASRGTGNTYEQYF.

This clonotype came up a few times. The CDR3 sequence: CASSFDSLVPNTEAFF. As DNA, the CDR3 is TGTGCCAGCAGTTTCGACAGCCTAGTACCGAACACTGAAGCTTTCTTT. The chain couples TRBV12-3 or TRBV12-4 to TRBJ1-1; D perhaps matches TRBD1 (5 bases). The ends were cut back, 3 bases at V and 1 base at J, with 15 bases in the middle. The CDR3 is 16 amino acids.

This clonotype was counted a few times. One junction end does not reproduce the germline sequence, and a read error may be involved. The chain links TRBV11-2 to TRBJ1-2, with 9 bases lining up with TRBD1. Germline V gene sequence: CDR1 SGHAT, CDR2 FQNNGV. CDR3 length equals 14 residues. The CDR3 DNA is TGTGCCAGCAGCCCCAACTTGGACAGGGGTACGGCTGGCTTC. Translation: CASSPNLDRGTAGF.